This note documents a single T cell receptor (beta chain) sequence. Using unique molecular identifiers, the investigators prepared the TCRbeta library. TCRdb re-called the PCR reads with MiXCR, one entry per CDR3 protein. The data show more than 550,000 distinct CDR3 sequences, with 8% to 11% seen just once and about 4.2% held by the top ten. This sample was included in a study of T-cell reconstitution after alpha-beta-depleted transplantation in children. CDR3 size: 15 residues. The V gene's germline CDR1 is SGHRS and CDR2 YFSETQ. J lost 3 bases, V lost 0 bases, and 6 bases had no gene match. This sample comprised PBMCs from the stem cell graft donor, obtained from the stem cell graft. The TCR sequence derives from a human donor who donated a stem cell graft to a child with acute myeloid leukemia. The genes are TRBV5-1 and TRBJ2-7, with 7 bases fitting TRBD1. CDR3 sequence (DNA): TGCGCCAGCAGCTTGGCGAGGGACAGAAGCTACGAGCAGTACTTC. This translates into CASSLARDRSYEQYF.